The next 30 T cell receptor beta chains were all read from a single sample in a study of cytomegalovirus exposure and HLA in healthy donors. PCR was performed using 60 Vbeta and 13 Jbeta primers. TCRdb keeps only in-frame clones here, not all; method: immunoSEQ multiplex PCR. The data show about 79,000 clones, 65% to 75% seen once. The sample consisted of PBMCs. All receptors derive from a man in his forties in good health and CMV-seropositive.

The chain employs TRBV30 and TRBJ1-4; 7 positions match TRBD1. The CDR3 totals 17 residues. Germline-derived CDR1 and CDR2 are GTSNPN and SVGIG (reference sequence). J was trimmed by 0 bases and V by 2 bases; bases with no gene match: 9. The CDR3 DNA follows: TGTGCCTGGAGTCTCGAGGGGGCTTGGGCAACTAATGAAAAACTGTTTTTT. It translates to CAWSLEGAWATNEKLFF.

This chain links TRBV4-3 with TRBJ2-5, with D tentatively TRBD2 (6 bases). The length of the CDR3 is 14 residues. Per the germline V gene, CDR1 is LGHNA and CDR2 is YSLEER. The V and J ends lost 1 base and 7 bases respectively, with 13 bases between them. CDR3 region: CASSQGLGGGTQYF. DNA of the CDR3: TGCGCCAGCAGCCAAGGGCTTGGGGGAGGGACCCAGTACTTC.

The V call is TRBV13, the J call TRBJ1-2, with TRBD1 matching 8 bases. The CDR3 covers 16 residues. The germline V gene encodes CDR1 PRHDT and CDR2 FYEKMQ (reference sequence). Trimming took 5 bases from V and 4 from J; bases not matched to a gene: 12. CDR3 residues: CASSPAGQGKFYGYTF. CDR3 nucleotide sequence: TGTGCCAGCAGCCCCGCCGGACAGGGAAAATTCTATGGCTACACCTTC. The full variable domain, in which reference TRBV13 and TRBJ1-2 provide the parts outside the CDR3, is AAGVIQSPRHLIKEKRETATLKCYPIPRHDTVYWYQQGPGQDPQFLISFYEKMQSDKGSIPDRFSAQQFSDYHSELNMSSLELGDSALYFCASSPAGQGKFYGYTFGSGTRLTVV.

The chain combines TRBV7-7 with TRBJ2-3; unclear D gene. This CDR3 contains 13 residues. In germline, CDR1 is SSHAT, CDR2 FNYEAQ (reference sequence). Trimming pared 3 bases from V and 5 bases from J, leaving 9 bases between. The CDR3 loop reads CASSLSVLDTQYF. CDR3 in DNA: TGTGCCAGCAGCTTGAGCGTTTTAGATACGCAGTATTTT.

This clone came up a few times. The CDR3 reads CASSQVGSTDTQYF. CDR3 nucleotides: TGCGCCAGCAGCCAAGTCGGGAGCACAGATACGCAGTATTTT. This chain links TRBV4-1 with TRBJ2-3; D remains ambiguous. From germline, CDR1 is MGHRA and CDR2 YSYEKL. V gave up 1 base and J gave up 0 bases, with 5 bases separating them. This CDR3 is 14 amino acids long.

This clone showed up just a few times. The CDR3 spells CASSFQGSDEQYF. CDR3 sequence (DNA): TGTGCCAGCAGCTTCCAGGGGTCGGACGAGCAGTACTTC. The chain carries TRBV7-8 and TRBJ2-7, with D possibly matching TRBD1 (6 bases). Germline V gene lookup returns CDR1 SGHVS and CDR2 FQNEAQ. The V gene lost 3 bases and the J gene lost 5 bases, with 11 bases spanning the gap. This CDR3 spans 13 amino acids.

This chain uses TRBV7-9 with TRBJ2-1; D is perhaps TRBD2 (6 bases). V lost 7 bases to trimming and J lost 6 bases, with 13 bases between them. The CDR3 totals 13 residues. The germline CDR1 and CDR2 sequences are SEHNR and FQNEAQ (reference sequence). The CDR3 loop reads CASNRGTANEQFF. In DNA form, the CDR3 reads TGTGCCAGCAACCGCGGGACCGCCAATGAGCAGTTCTTC.

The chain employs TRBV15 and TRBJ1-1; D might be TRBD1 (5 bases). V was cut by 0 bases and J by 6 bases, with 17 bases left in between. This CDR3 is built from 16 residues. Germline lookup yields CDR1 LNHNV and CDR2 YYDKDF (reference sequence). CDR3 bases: TGTGCCACCAGCAGAGATCGGAGCAGGGATTGGTCTGAAGCTTTCTTT. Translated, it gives CATSRDRSRDWSEAFF.

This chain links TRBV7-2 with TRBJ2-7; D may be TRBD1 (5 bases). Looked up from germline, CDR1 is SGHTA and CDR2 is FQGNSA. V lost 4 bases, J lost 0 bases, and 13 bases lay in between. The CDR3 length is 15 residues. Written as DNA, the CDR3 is TGTGCCAGCAGCTCGGCCTGGGGCGCCTCCTACGAGCAGTACTTC. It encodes CASSSAWGASYEQYF.

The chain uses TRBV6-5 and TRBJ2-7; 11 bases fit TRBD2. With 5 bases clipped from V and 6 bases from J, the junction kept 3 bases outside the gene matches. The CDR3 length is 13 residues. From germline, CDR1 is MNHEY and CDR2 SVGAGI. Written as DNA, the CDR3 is TGTGCCAGCAGTCTACTAGCGGGAGTCGAGCAGTACTTC. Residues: CASSLLAGVEQYF.

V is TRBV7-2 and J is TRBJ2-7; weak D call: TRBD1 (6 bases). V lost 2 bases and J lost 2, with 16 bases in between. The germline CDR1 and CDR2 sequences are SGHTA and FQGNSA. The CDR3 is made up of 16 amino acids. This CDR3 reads CASSLTLGQTAYEQYF. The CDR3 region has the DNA TGTGCCAGCAGCTTAACCCTTGGACAGACAGCCTACGAGCAGTACTTC.

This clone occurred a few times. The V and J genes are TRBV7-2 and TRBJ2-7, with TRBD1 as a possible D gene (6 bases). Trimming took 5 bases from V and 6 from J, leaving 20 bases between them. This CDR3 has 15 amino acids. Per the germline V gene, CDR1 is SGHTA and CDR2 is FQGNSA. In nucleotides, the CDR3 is TGTGCCAGCAGCACCGAGGGGGTGACCGAGGTCGAGCAGTACTTC. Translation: CASSTEGVTEVEQYF.

The DNA for the CDR3 is TGTGCCAGCAGCTTATTCAGGGAGGCGAACACTGAAGCTTTCTTT. Translated, it gives CASSLFREANTEAFF. The chain links TRBV7-6 to TRBJ1-1; possible D gene TRBD1, 5 bases. Trimming took off 2 bases at V and 1 base at J, with 11 bases between the two ends. This CDR3 comprises 15 residues. The germline V gene has CDR1 SGHVS and CDR2 FNYEAQ.

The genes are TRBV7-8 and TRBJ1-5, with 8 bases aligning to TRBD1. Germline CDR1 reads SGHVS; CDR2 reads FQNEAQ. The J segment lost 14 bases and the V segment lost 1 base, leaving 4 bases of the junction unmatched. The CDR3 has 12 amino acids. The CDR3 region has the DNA TGTGCCAGCAGCTTAGTACAGGGGGGTAAGCATTTT. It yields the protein CASSLVQGGKHF.

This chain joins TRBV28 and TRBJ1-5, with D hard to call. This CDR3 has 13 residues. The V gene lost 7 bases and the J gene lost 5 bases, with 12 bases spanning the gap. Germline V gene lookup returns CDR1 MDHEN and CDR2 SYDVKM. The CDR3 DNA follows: TGTGCCAGCACCCCGGGAGTTTATCAGCCCCAGCATTTT. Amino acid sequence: CASTPGVYQPQHF. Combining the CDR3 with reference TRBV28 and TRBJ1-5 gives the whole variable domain DVKVTQSSRYLVKRTGEKVFLECVQDMDHENMFWYRQDPGLGLRLIYFSYDVKMKEKGDIPEGYSVSREKKERFSLILESASTNQTSMYLCASTPGVYQPQHFGDGTRLSIL.

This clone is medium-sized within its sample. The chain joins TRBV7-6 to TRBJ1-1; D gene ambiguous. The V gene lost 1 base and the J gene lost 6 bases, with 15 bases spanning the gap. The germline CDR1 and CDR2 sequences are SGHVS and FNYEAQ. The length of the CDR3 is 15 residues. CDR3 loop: CASSLVTVYDAEAFF. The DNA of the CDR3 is TGTGCCAGCAGCTTAGTCACTGTTTATGATGCTGAAGCTTTCTTT.

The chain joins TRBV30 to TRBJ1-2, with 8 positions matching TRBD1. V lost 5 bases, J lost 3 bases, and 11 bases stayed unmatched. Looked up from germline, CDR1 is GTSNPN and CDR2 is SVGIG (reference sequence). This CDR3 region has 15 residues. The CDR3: CAWLSRQGSDYGYTF. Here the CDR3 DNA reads TGTGCCTGGTTATCGAGACAGGGGTCGGACTATGGCTACACCTTC.

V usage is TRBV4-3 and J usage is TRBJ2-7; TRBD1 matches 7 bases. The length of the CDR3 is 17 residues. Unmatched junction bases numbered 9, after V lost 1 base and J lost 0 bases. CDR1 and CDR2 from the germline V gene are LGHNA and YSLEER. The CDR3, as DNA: TGCGCCAGCAGCCAAGTCGCGTGGGGGACAGACTCCTACGAGCAGTACTTC. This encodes CASSQVAWGTDSYEQYF.

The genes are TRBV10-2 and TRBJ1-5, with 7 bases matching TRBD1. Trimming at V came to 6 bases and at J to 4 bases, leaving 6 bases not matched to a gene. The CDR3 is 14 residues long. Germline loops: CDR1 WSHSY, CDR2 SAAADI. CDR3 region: CASSEGQRNQPQHF. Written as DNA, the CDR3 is TGCGCCAGCAGCGAGGGACAGAGAAATCAGCCCCAGCATTTT.

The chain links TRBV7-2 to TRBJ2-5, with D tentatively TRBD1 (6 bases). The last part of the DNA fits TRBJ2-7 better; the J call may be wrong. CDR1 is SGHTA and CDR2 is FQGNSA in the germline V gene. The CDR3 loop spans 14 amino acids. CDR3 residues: CASSRQDISYEQYF. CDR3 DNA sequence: TGTGCCAGCAGCCGACAGGATATTTCCTACGAGCAGTACTTC.

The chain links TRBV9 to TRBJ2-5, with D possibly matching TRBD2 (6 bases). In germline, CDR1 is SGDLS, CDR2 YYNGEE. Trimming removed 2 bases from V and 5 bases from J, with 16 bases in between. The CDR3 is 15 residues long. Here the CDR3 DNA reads TGTGCCAGCAGCGTCGGACCCGCGCGGGATGAGACCCAGTACTTC. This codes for CASSVGPARDETQYF.

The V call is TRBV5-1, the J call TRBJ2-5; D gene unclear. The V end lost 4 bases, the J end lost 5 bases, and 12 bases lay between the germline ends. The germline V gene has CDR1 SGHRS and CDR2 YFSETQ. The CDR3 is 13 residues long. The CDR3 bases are TGCGCCAGCAGCCAGCGAGGTGACGAGACCCAGTACTTC. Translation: CASSQRGDETQYF.

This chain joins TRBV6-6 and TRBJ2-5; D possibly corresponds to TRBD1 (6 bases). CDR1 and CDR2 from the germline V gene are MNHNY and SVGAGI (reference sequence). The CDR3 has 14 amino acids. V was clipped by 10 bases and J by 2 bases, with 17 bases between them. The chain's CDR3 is CATAYPGEQETQYF. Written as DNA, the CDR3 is TGTGCCACCGCGTACCCAGGGGAACAAGAGACCCAGTACTTC.

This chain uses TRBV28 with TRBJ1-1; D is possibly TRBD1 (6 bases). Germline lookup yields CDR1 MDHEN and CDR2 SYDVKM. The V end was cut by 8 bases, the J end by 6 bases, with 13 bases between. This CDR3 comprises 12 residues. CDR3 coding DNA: TGTGCCAGCTTACAGGGATGGGCTGAAGCTTTCTTT. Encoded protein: CASLQGWAEAFF.

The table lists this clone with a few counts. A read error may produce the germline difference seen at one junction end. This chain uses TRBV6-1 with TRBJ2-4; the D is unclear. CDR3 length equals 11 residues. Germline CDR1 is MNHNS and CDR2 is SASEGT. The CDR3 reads CASSEMGQVIF. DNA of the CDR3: TGTGCCAGCAGTGAAATGGGCCAGGTAATATTC.

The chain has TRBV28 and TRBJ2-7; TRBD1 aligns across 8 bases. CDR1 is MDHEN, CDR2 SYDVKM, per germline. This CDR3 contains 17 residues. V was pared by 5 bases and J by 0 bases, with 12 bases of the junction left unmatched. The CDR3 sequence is CASSPIDGQGNSYEQYF. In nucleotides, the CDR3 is TGTGCCAGCAGTCCAATCGATGGACAGGGCAACTCCTACGAGCAGTACTTC. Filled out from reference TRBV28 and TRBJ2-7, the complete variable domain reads DVKVTQSSRYLVKRTGEKVFLECVQDMDHENMFWYRQDPGLGLRLIYFSYDVKMKEKGDIPEGYSVSREKKERFSLILESASTNQTSMYLCASSPIDGQGNSYEQYFGPGTRLTVT.

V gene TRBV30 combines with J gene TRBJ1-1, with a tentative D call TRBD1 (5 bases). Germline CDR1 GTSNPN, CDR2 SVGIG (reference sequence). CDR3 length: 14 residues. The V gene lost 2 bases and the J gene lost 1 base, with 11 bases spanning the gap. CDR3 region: CAWSPGRENTEAFF. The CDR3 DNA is TGTGCCTGGAGTCCGGGCAGGGAGAACACTGAAGCTTTCTTT.

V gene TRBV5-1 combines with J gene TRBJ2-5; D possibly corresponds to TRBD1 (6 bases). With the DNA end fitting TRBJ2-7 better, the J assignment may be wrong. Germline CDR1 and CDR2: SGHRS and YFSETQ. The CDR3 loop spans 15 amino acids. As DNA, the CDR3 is TGCGCCAGCAGCTTGGAGGTGGGACAACAATACGAGCAGTACTTC. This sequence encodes CASSLEVGQQYEQYF.

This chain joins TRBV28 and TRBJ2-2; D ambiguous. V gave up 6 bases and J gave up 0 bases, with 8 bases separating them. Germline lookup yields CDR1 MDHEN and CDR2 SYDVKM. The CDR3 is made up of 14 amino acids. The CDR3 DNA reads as TGTGCCAGCAGCAAAATTTCGAACACCGGGGAGCTGTTTTTT. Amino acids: CASSKISNTGELFF.

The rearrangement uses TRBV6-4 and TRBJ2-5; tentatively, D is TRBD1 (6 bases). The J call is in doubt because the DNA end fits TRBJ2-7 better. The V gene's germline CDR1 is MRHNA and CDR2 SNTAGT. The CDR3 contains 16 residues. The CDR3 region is CASRQRWGLRGYEQYF. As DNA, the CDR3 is TGTGCCAGCAGGCAAAGATGGGGGCTGAGGGGCTACGAGCAGTACTTC.